The clone carrying this TCR beta chain came up once. A single base separates this from a much larger clone, so it may be a read error. Construction of TCR beta libraries relied on iRepertoire HTBI primers and on Arm-PCR targeting CDR3 regions. TCRdb re-called the multiplex PCR reads through MiXCR, storing one row per CDR3 protein. Here the sample spans about 460,000 distinct CDR3 sequences, roughly 23% being singletons. The germline gives CDR1 MNHEY, CDR2 SVGAGI. This CDR3 is built from 14 residues. These data belong to a study of regulatory T cells in long-lasting Graves disease. As for time point: persistent/refractory GD, antithyroid drugs over 5 years with positive TRAb. The TCR library was made from RNA that had been extracted from PBMCs in TRIzol.

The chain carries TRBV6-5 and TRBJ2-7, with D tentatively TRBD2 (5 bases). The clonotype was recovered from a female donor with Graves disease. This sample comprised peripheral blood mononuclear cells (PBMCs), obtained when the disease was refractory, from a patient treated with antithyroid drugs. Written as DNA, the CDR3 is TGTGCCGGCAGTTACGAGGGAGTTAGCTACGAGCAGTACTTC. Translation gives CAGSYEGVSYEQYF.